These 17 T cell receptor beta chains were all obtained from the same sample, sequenced in a study of beta chain features in type 1 diabetes. Of the isolated RNA, all was reverse transcribed, and so the sequenced material was expressed TCRB transcripts. Only in-frame clones appear in the TCRdb table, and some are missing; sequencing was by immunoSEQ multiplex PCR. The data contain about 59,000 clones, 59% of them singletons. The specimen was Tregs from blood. These receptors were collected from a woman aged 18-29 years in good health.

The chain couples TRBV18 to TRBJ1-2, with 9 bases matching TRBD1. Germline CDR1 KGHSH, CDR2 LQKENI. V lost 3 bases, J lost 8 bases, and 7 bases stayed unmatched. The CDR3 is 14 amino acids. CDR3 protein: CASSPGTGKSGYTF. Here the CDR3 DNA reads TGTGCCAGCTCACCCGGGACAGGGAAGAGCGGCTACACCTTC.

The chain uses TRBV5-5 and TRBJ2-3; D remains ambiguous. Trimming shortened V by 4 bases and J by 6 bases, and 9 bases separated the two germline ends. Germline V gives CDR1 SGHKS, CDR2 YYEKEE (reference sequence). The CDR3 contains 12 residues. CDR3 sequence (DNA): TGTGCCAGCAGCCTCCCCTCTGATACGCAGTATTTT. Protein product: CASSLPSDTQYF.

The chain joins TRBV6-1 to TRBJ2-3, with 12 bases fitting TRBD2. CDR1 is MNHNS, CDR2 SASEGT, per germline. The V segment lost 5 bases and the J segment 5 bases; nucleotides outside the gene matches: 2. The length of the CDR3 is 14 residues. CDR3: CASSSSGREDTQYF. The CDR3 coding sequence is TGTGCCAGCAGTTCTAGCGGGAGGGAAGATACGCAGTATTTT.

The chain carries TRBV9 and TRBJ1-1; D gene ambiguous. CDR1 is SGDLS and CDR2 is YYNGEE in the germline V gene. Deletions cut 1 base from V and 1 base from J, with 5 bases between. This CDR3 contains 13 residues. CDR3 nucleotide sequence: TGTGCCAGCAGCGTAATACAGAACACTGAAGCTTTCTTT. As protein: CASSVIQNTEAFF.

J is TRBJ2-7 and V is TRBV25-1; weak D call: TRBD1 (6 bases). CDR3 length: 16 residues. Trimming took 3 bases from V and 7 from J, leaving 22 bases between them. Germline values: CDR1 MGHDK, CDR2 SYGVNS. CDR3 nucleotides: TGTGCCAGCAGTGACTTGGGGGCAGGAGCTTCGGGGGAGCAGTACTTC. Translating it yields CASSDLGAGASGEQYF.

The chain couples TRBV19 to TRBJ1-2, with 7 nucleotides matching TRBD1. Germline-derived CDR1 and CDR2 are LNHDA and SQIVND (reference sequence). V trimming: 4 bases; J trimming: 8 bases; junction bases outside the gene matches: 7. This CDR3 is built from 13 residues. CDR3 sequence (DNA): TGTGCCAGTAGTACGGACAGGTTGGAAGGCTACACCTTC. Translating it yields CASSTDRLEGYTF.

This clone was seen only a few times. The sample contains more than one DNA sequence encoding this CDR3. The V gene is TRBV10-1, the J gene TRBJ2-2; 9 bases are a match to TRBD2. From germline, CDR1 is WNHNN and CDR2 SYGVQD (reference sequence). After removal of 4 bases from V and 5 bases from J, the junction contained 2 bases not matched to a gene. There are 14 residues in the CDR3. CDR3 nucleotides: TGCGCCAGCAGTGGGCTAGCGGGGACCGGGGAGCTGTTTTTT. As protein: CASSGLAGTGELFF.

The rearrangement uses TRBV6-1 and TRBJ2-3; TRBD1 matches at 8 bases. Germline-derived CDR1 and CDR2 are MNHNS and SASEGT. The junction had 15 bases not matched to a gene; V was cut back by 10 bases and J by 6 bases. CDR3 size: 15 residues. DNA for the CDR3: TGTGCCACCGCTCCCCAGGACAGGGTAATTGATACGCAGTATTTT. This gives the protein CATAPQDRVIDTQYF.

V gene TRBV7-8 combines with J gene TRBJ2-1, with a possible D match to TRBD2 (6 bases). The CDR3 runs 17 residues. Germline-derived CDR1 and CDR2 are SGHVS and FQNEAQ. Trimming left V 6 bases short and J 3 bases short, with 21 bases between. The CDR3 here is CASSLTWDSLYYNEQFF. CDR3 in DNA: TGTGCCAGCAGTCTAACCTGGGACTCCCTATACTACAATGAGCAGTTCTTC.

The genes are TRBV6-6 and TRBJ1-1; TRBD1 might be the D (6 bases). Trimming removed 0 bases at V and 3 bases at J, with 11 bases between. From germline, CDR1 is MNHNY and CDR2 SVGAGI (reference sequence). The CDR3 is made up of 15 amino acids. The DNA for the CDR3 is TGTGCCAGCAGTTACTCGAAAGCAGGGGACACTGAAGCTTTCTTT. This encodes CASSYSKAGDTEAFF.

The chain uses TRBV21-1 and TRBJ2-7; the table's D gene call, TRBD2, was not cross checked with the DNA. TRBV21-1 is given as a pseudogene. The CDR3 has 20 amino acids. Here the CDR3 DNA reads TGTGCCTGGTGGGAGTCCGTGGAGCGGGCGCTAAAGCTGATCTCCTACGAGCAGTACTTC. It encodes CAWWESVERALKLISYEQYF.

This clone came up a few times. The gene calls are TRBV4-2 and TRBJ2-3, with TRBD2 identical over 9 bases. Germline loops: CDR1 LGHNA, CDR2 YNFKEQ. The CDR3 contains 14 residues. V trimming: 4 bases; J trimming: 5 bases; junction bases outside the gene matches: 4. CDR3 residues: CASSRVAGVDTQYF. The CDR3 region has the DNA TGTGCCAGCAGCCGAGTAGCGGGGGTAGATACGCAGTATTTT.

Details on this clone: This sample also contains other DNA sequences that code for the same CDR3. This chain joins TRBV18 and TRBJ1-1; D is uncertain. CDR1 KGHSH and CDR2 LQKENI come from the germline V gene. Trimming took off 6 bases at V and 4 bases at J, with 12 bases between the two ends. This CDR3 has 13 amino acids. The CDR3 is CASSPSGGTEAFF. The CDR3 region has the DNA TGTGCCAGCTCCCCGTCCGGTGGCACTGAAGCTTTCTTT.

The chain uses TRBV7-9 and TRBJ2-4; the D gene is possibly TRBD2 (6 bases). CDR3 length: 18 residues. Trimming took 5 bases from V and 2 from J, leaving 22 bases between them. The germline gives CDR1 SEHNR, CDR2 FQNEAQ (reference sequence). The chain's CDR3 is CASSPKIRVSGSKNIQYF. The CDR3 nucleotides are TGTGCCAGCAGCCCAAAGATACGGGTTAGCGGTTCCAAAAACATTCAGTACTTC.

V is TRBV7-6 and J is TRBJ2-3; TRBD2 might be the D (7 bases). This CDR3 contains 15 residues. Germline assignment: CDR1 SGHVS and CDR2 FNYEAQ. Trimming took off 3 bases at V and 2 bases at J, with 12 bases between the two ends. In nucleotides, the CDR3 is TGTGCCAGCAGCTTTGGAGGGGGGGTCACAGATACGCAGTATTTT. As protein: CASSFGGGVTDTQYF.

The chain couples TRBV9 to TRBJ2-5; 9 nucleotides align to TRBD2. V shed 4 bases and J 5 bases; nucleotides not matched to a gene: 9. The CDR3 runs to 15 residues. CDR1 SGDLS and CDR2 YYNGEE come from the germline V gene. The CDR3 sequence is CASSSGGLARETQYF. CDR3 nucleotides: TGTGCCAGCAGCTCAGGGGGACTAGCTCGTGAGACCCAGTACTTC.

This clone was seen only a few times. The V gene is TRBV4-3, the J gene TRBJ2-5, with 7 bases identical to TRBD2. V gave up 7 bases and J gave up 1 base; unmatched junction bases: 9. Germline V gene data show CDR1 as LGHNA and CDR2 as YSLEER. The CDR3 has 15 residues. CDR3 in DNA: TGCGCCAGCACCTCTTTAGGACTAGGCCAAGAGACCCAGTACTTC. This translates into CASTSLGLGQETQYF.